This is a list of T cell receptor beta chains from one sample in a study of regulatory T cells in long-lasting Graves disease. TCRdb re-called the multiplex PCR reads with MiXCR, one entry per CDR3 protein. The data show some 450,000 distinct CDR3 sequences, 20% to 30% seen once. This material consisted of peripheral blood mononuclear cells (PBMCs), taken when the disease was refractory, from a patient treated with antithyroid drugs. These receptors were obtained from a female donor with Graves disease. Both conserved end residues are part of each CDR3. The order of the fields is clone size, D gene, J gene, V gene, CDR3 protein, CDR3 DNA. A D gene is named only where the DNA matches it firmly. Rows may omit the clone size; those that give it use once, few, many or a size class.

NA	NA	TRBJ1-1	TRBV6-1	CASSPRRGTNTEAFF	TGTGCCAGCAGCCCGAGAAGAGGGACCAACACTGAAGCTTTCTTT
NA	NA	TRBJ2-3	TRBV27	CASSLSYGSTDTQYF	TGTGCCAGCAGTTTATCCTATGGGAGCACAGATACGCAGTATTTT
many	NA	TRBJ1-4	TRBV6-1	CASTIDQAAVDEKLFF	TGTGCCAGCACTATCGATCAGGCAGCCGTAGATGAAAAACTGTTTTTT
few	NA	TRBJ2-5	TRBV11-2	CASSSLPSTQETQYF	TGTGCCAGCAGCTCACTACCCAGCACTCAAGAGACCCAGTACTTC
few	TRBD2	TRBJ2-5	TRBV28	CASSTSGRFQETQYF	TGTGCCAGCAGTACTAGCGGGAGGTTCCAAGAGACCCAGTACTTC
many	NA	TRBJ2-5	TRBV14	CASSQRDRLTIETQYF	TGTGCCAGCAGCCAACGGGACCGACTCACCATAGAGACCCAGTACTTC
NA	NA	TRBJ1-1	TRBV29-1	CSVAVSLAGQEAFF	TGCAGCGTCGCGGTTTCGCTTGCGGGCCAAGAAGCTTTCTTT
many	NA	TRBJ2-6	TRBV15	CATAHLRAAANVLTF	TGTGCCACCGCCCATTTACGAGCCGCGGCCAACGTCCTGACTTTC
many	NA	TRBJ2-7	TRBV10-3	CAIRASDYEQYF	TGTGCCATCAGGGCTAGCGACTACGAGCAGTACTTC
NA	NA	TRBJ1-5	TRBV7-2	CASSLAKFQPQHF	TGTGCCAGCAGCTTAGCGAAGTTCCAGCCCCAGCATTTT
NA	NA	TRBJ2-7	TRBV19	CASRAITSYEQYF	TGTGCCAGTAGGGCCATTACCTCCTACGAGCAGTACTTC
NA	NA	TRBJ2-2	TRBV7-9	CASSLRQGLYTGELFF	TGTGCCAGCAGCTTAAGACAGGGACTATACACCGGGGAGCTGTTTTTT
many	NA	TRBJ1-5	TRBV2	CASSDGSGPYSNQPQHF	TGTGCCAGCAGTGACGGGTCAGGCCCTTATAGCAATCAGCCCCAGCATTTT
few	NA	TRBJ2-7	TRBV7-9	CASSFHPGTYEQYF	TGTGCCAGCAGCTTTCACCCAGGGACCTACGAGCAGTACTTC
NA	NA	TRBJ1-5	TRBV18	CASSIKGPADQPQHF	TGTGCCAGCTCTATAAAAGGGCCCGCGGATCAGCCCCAGCATTTT
once	TRBD1	TRBJ1-1	TRBV30	CAWDRDRGIQAFF	TGTGCCTGGGACCGGGACAGGGGAATTCAAGCTTTCTTT
NA	TRBD2	TRBJ2-1	TRBV6-2/TRBV6-3	CASSYLLAGGPREQFF	TGTGCCAGCAGTTATCTACTAGCGGGAGGGCCACGTGAGCAGTTCTTC
many	TRBD2	TRBJ2-7	TRBV6-1	CASKHSSGGYEQYF	TGTGCCAGCAAACATTCTAGCGGGGGTTACGAGCAGTACTTC
NA	NA	TRBJ2-2	TRBV7-6	CASSMLVAGSDGELFF	TGTGCCAGCAGCATGCTGGTCGCAGGGTCGGACGGGGAGCTGTTTTTT
NA	NA	TRBJ2-5	TRBV14	CASSQAVWGQETQYF	TGTGCCAGCAGCCAAGCTGTCTGGGGGCAAGAGACCCAGTACTTC
many	TRBD1	TRBJ2-7	TRBV6-2/TRBV6-3	CASSYSRTGKAEQYF	TGTGCCAGCAGTTACTCCAGGACAGGGAAGGCCGAGCAGTACTTC
few	TRBD2	TRBJ2-5	TRBV4-3	CASSQAWPAGVQGETQYF	TGCGCCAGCAGCCAAGCTTGGCCAGCGGGAGTGCAAGGAGAGACCCAGTACTTC
NA	NA	TRBJ1-5	TRBV12-3/TRBV12-4	CASSLVRPSSNQPQHF	TGTGCCAGCAGTTTGGTTAGGCCTTCGAGCAATCAGCCCCAGCATTTT
once	NA	TRBJ1-5	TRBV7-8	CASSLDGVSSQPQHF	TGTGCCAGCAGCTTAGACGGGGTATCGAGTCAGCCCCAGCATTTT
many	NA	TRBJ1-1	TRBV5-6	CASSSVTGWGTEAFF	TGTGCCAGCAGCTCGGTCACAGGGTGGGGCACTGAAGCTTTCTTT
many	TRBD2	TRBJ2-2	TRBV12-3/TRBV12-4	CASSDGRLADTGELFF	TGTGCCAGCAGCGACGGAAGACTAGCGGACACCGGGGAGCTGTTTTTT
NA	NA	TRBJ1-5	TRBV20-1	CSAIEGGYSNQPQHF	TGCAGTGCTATTGAGGGTGGTTATAGCAATCAGCCCCAGCATTTT
NA	NA	TRBJ2-1	TRBV5-1	CASSLDVSGRSYNEQFF	TGCGCCAGCAGCTTGGATGTTTCGGGAAGATCCTACAATGAGCAGTTCTTC
NA	NA	TRBJ1-6	TRBV11-2	CASSIKPLTGSRSPLHF	TGTGCCAGCAGCATAAAACCCCTGACAGGCTCGAGATCACCCCTCCACTTT
NA	TRBD2	TRBJ2-7	TRBV7-2	CASSSGALAGGPYEQYF	TGTGCCAGCAGCTCAGGGGCGCTAGCGGGAGGGCCCTACGAGCAGTACTTC
few	TRBD2	TRBJ2-5	TRBV20-1	CSARGLVAGAGETQYF	TGCAGTGCTAGAGGCCTCGTAGCGGGAGCTGGGGAGACCCAGTACTTC
once	TRBD1	TRBJ2-5	TRBV20-1	CSARARGTGGRQTQYF	TGCAGTGCTAGGGCCAGGGGGACAGGGGGCCGACAGACCCAGTACTTC
NA	TRBD1	TRBJ2-7	TRBV27	CASSPGGQGFSYEQYF	TGTGCCAGCAGCCCCGGCGGACAGGGTTTTTCCTACGAGCAGTACTTC
NA	TRBD1	TRBJ1-4	TRBV29-1	CSVGQGGNEKLFF	TGCAGCGTTGGACAGGGCGGTAATGAAAAACTGTTTTTT
many	TRBD1	TRBJ2-7	TRBV7-8	CASSFRTGRIPYEQYF	TGTGCCAGCAGCTTCCGGACAGGGCGAATACCCTACGAGCAGTACTTC
few	TRBD2	TRBJ2-2	TRBV7-3	CASSPGLAGHTGELFF	TGTGCCAGCAGCCCCGGACTAGCGGGTCACACCGGGGAGCTGTTTTTT
NA	NA	TRBJ2-7	TRBV29-1	CSVTGQDGEQYF	TGCAGCGTGACCGGGCAAGATGGCGAGCAGTACTTC
many	NA	TRBJ2-5	TRBV2	CASKGQPQETQYF	TGTGCCAGCAAAGGACAGCCACAAGAGACCCAGTACTTC
NA	NA	TRBJ1-1	TRBV19	CASSHGGGGMNAEAFF	TGTGCCAGTAGCCACGGGGGCGGGGGGATGAACGCTGAAGCTTTCTTT
few	NA	TRBJ2-3	TRBV20-1	CSARVTDTQYF	TGCAGTGCTAGAGTAACAGATACGCAGTATTTT
NA	TRBD2	TRBJ2-5	TRBV9	CASSVEGGRATETQYF	TGTGCCAGCAGCGTAGAAGGCGGGAGGGCCACGGAGACCCAGTACTTC
NA	NA	TRBJ1-6	TRBV2	CASSPSRNTNSPLHF	TGTGCCAGCAGCCCCAGCCGGAACACCAATTCACCCCTCCACTTT
few	TRBD2	TRBJ2-7	TRBV27	CASSSPPGLAIYEQYF	TGTGCCAGCAGTTCGCCCCCGGGACTAGCGATCTACGAGCAGTACTTC
NA	NA	TRBJ1-1	TRBV9	CASSAAGSGDTEAFF	TGTGCCAGCAGCGCCGCGGGCTCGGGTGACACTGAAGCTTTCTTT
NA	NA	TRBJ1-5	TRBV18	CASSPSRVFNQPQHF	TGTGCCAGCTCACCATCCCGGGTTTTCAATCAGCCCCAGCATTTT
few	NA	TRBJ1-2	TRBV5-5	CASSFTHPGRLILGYTF	TGTGCCAGCAGCTTCACCCACCCCGGACGGCTCATCCTTGGCTACACCTTC
NA	TRBD1	TRBJ2-7	TRBV19	CASSSPSDRGRYEQYF	TGTGCCAGTAGTTCACCGTCGGACAGGGGCCGTTACGAGCAGTACTTC
few	TRBD2	TRBJ2-7	TRBV20-1	CSARVGTSGTYEQYF	TGCAGTGCTAGAGTTGGGACTAGCGGAACCTACGAGCAGTACTTC
NA	NA	TRBJ2-7	TRBV10-3	CAISESVIYVEQYF	TGTGCCATCAGTGAGTCGGTGATATATGTCGAGCAGTACTTC
many	TRBD1	TRBJ2-7	TRBV5-1	CASSRSVIPGQQYEQYF	TGCGCCAGCAGCCGCAGCGTAATACCGGGACAGCAATACGAGCAGTACTTC
NA	TRBD1	TRBJ1-6	TRBV5-1	CASRAGQPGSPLHF	TGCGCCAGCAGGGCGGGACAGCCTGGCTCACCCCTCCACTTT
many	TRBD1	TRBJ1-6	TRBV27	CASSKGARNSPLHF	TGTGCCAGCAGTAAGGGGGCGCGCAATTCACCCCTCCACTTT
NA	NA	TRBJ2-7	TRBV2	CASSEIGLGHEQYF	TGTGCCAGCAGTGAAATTGGTCTAGGTCACGAGCAGTACTTC
NA	NA	TRBJ1-2	TRBV7-9	CAGSESNYGYTF	TGTGCCGGATCGGAAAGTAACTATGGCTACACCTTC
few	TRBD2	TRBJ2-7	TRBV20-1	CSADSGTLSYEQYF	TGCAGTGCGGATAGCGGGACTCTCTCCTACGAGCAGTACTTC
NA	NA	TRBJ1-2	TRBV19	CASSTGSTNYGYTF	TGTGCCAGTAGTACTGGGTCCACTAACTATGGCTACACCTTC
NA	NA	TRBJ1-4	TRBV2	CASSYGDNEKLFF	TGTGCCAGCAGCTACGGGGATAATGAAAAACTGTTTTTT